The 30 T cell receptor beta chains presented below share a single source sample, sequenced in a study of shared clonotypes between healthy human individuals. Profiling relied on immunoSEQ multiplex PCR, and the TCRdb table lists in-frame clones only, not all of them. In the table there are about 1.5 million clones, over 95% of which are singletons. The sequenced sample was naive CD4+ T cells sorted from blood. Subset: CD45RA+ positively selected. The receptors come from a man between 25 and 39 years old in good health.

Notes on this clone: Other DNA sequences within the sample encode an identical CDR3. The V and J genes are TRBV5-5 and TRBJ2-1; D uncertain. The germline V and J ends were trimmed by 0 bases and 4 bases, with 8 bases remaining between them. CDR1 is SGHKS and CDR2 is YYEKEE in the germline V gene (reference sequence). The CDR3 has 14 residues. The CDR3 spells CASSLVGLYNEQFF. CDR3 nucleotides: TGTGCCAGCAGCTTGGTGGGCCTATACAATGAGCAGTTCTTC.

This rearrangement joins TRBV7-2 to TRBJ2-7, with a weak D call TRBD2 (6 bases). V lost 5 bases, J lost 2 bases, and 13 bases lay in between. Germline CDR1 and CDR2: SGHTA and FQGNSA. The CDR3 length is 14 residues. In DNA, the CDR3 is TGTGCCAGCAGCCCCAGGGACTCAGCCTACGAGCAGTACTTC. Protein: CASSPRDSAYEQYF.

To note about this clone: Germline is not matched at one junction end, which may reflect a read error. The J gene is TRBJ2-1, the V gene TRBV5-4; possibly TRBD2 for D (5 bases). Per germline, CDR1 SGHNT and CDR2 YYREEE (reference sequence). The CDR3 extends over 15 amino acids. The CDR3 loop is CASSWGVPSHNEQFF. The CDR3 nucleotides read TGTGCCAGCAGTTGGGGAGTCCCCTCCCACAATGAGCAGTTCTTC.

The chain uses TRBV7-2 and TRBJ2-7; 13 bases fit TRBD2. Germline CDR1 SGHTA, CDR2 FQGNSA. The J segment lost 3 bases and the V segment lost 5 bases, leaving 7 bases of the junction unmatched. This CDR3 contains 16 residues. DNA for the CDR3: TGTGCCAGCAGCCCCAGGACTAGCGGGAGTGGCTACGAGCAGTACTTC. It encodes CASSPRTSGSGYEQYF.

The gene calls are TRBV6-5 and TRBJ2-7; the D is unclear. The CDR3 loop spans 11 amino acids. Per the germline V gene, CDR1 is MNHEY and CDR2 is SVGAGI. V was shortened by 5 bases and J by 4 bases, with 6 bases between the two germline ends. CDR3 region: CASSDLYEQYF. The CDR3 bases are TGTGCCAGCAGTGATTTATACGAGCAGTACTTC.

This chain connects TRBV7-2 to TRBJ1-1, with TRBD1 identical over 10 bases. The CDR3 is 15 residues long. Germline V lookup: CDR1 SGHTA, CDR2 FQGNSA. V lost 5 bases to trimming and J lost 1 base; unmatched junction nucleotides: 4. The CDR3: CASSPRDRGNTEAFF. The CDR3 DNA follows: TGTGCCAGCAGCCCCAGGGACAGGGGGAACACTGAAGCTTTCTTT.

The V call is TRBV6-5, the J call TRBJ1-1; D gene unclear. The CDR3 length is 15 residues. Germline loops: CDR1 MNHEY, CDR2 SVGAGI. With 6 bases removed from V and 2 bases from J, the gap between germline ends came to 16 bases. CDR3 in DNA: TGTGCCAGCAGCACTTTACCTTGGTTTAACACTGAAGCTTTCTTT. Translation: CASSTLPWFNTEAFF.

This clone was seen a handful of times. This chain connects TRBV6-9 to TRBJ2-1, with 11 nucleotides matching TRBD2. V lost 7 bases, J lost 1 base, and 12 bases stayed unmatched. Germline values: CDR1 MNHGY, CDR2 SVAAGI. CDR3 length: 18 amino acids. The CDR3 loop is CASTPGTSGSASYNEQFF. The CDR3 region has the DNA TGTGCCAGCACCCCGGGCACTAGCGGGAGCGCATCCTACAATGAGCAGTTCTTC.

This chain uses TRBV6-5 with TRBJ2-7, with 10 bases aligning to TRBD2. Germline loops: CDR1 MNHEY, CDR2 SVGAGI. CDR3 length equals 15 residues. V was clipped by 3 bases and J by 4 bases; unmatched bases: 6. CDR3 loop: CASSYGLAGVYEQYF. CDR3 sequence (DNA): TGTGCCAGCAGTTATGGCCTAGCGGGAGTTTACGAGCAGTACTTC.

V and J are TRBV27 and TRBJ2-3; 8 bases line up with TRBD2. Germline assignment: CDR1 MNHEY and CDR2 SMNVEV (reference sequence). The CDR3 is 18 amino acids. Trimming at V came to 2 bases and at J to 3 bases, leaving 13 bases not matched to a gene. The CDR3, as DNA: TGTGCCAGCAGTTTAAAAGGCGGGAGGCCATTGTCGACAGATACGCAGTATTTT. Its translation: CASSLKGGRPLSTDTQYF.

DNA for the CDR3: TGTGCCAGCAGAGGACTCTCATCCTACGAGCAGTACTTC. It is translated as CASRGLSSYEQYF. This chain joins TRBV27 and TRBJ2-7; possibly TRBD2 for D (5 bases). The germline CDR1 and CDR2 sequences are MNHEY and SMNVEV (reference sequence). This CDR3 is built from 13 residues. The V end was cut by 6 bases, the J end by 1 base, with 10 bases between.

This clone was recorded only once. This sequence joins TRBV4-1 and TRBJ1-4, with 10 bases aligning to TRBD1. V lost 0 bases to trimming and J lost 7 bases; unmatched junction nucleotides: 2. The CDR3 contains 15 residues. Germline values: CDR1 MGHRA, CDR2 YSYEKL. CDR3 residues: CASSQEGTGAEKLFF. Written as DNA, the CDR3 is TGCGCCAGCAGCCAAGAAGGGACAGGGGCTGAAAAACTGTTTTTT.

Only one count was recorded for this clone. The rearrangement links TRBV5-6 to TRBJ2-5; D might be TRBD1 (6 bases). The V gene's germline CDR1 is SGHDT and CDR2 YYEEEE. The V end was cut by 4 bases, the J end by 5 bases, with 15 bases between. CDR3 size: 14 residues. CDR3 residues: CASSRTDHKETQYF. The CDR3 DNA reads as TGTGCCAGCAGCCGGACAGACCACAAGGAGACCCAGTACTTC. Together with reference TRBV5-6 and TRBJ2-5, the CDR3 gives the full variable domain: DAGVTQSPTHLIKTRGQQVTLRCSPKSGHDTVSWYQQALGQGPQFIFQYYEEEERQRGNFPDRFSGHQFPNYSSELNVNALLLGDSALYLCASSRTDHKETQYFGPGTRLLVL.

The chain has TRBV7-9 and TRBJ2-3, with 9 bases identical to TRBD2. The germline V gene encodes CDR1 SEHNR and CDR2 FQNEAQ (reference sequence). The CDR3 consists of 16 residues. The junction had 9 bases not matched to a gene; V was cut back by 6 bases and J by 2 bases. DNA of the CDR3: TGTGCCAGCAGTTTCGTAGCGGGAGTTATCACAGATACGCAGTATTTT. Translated, it gives CASSFVAGVITDTQYF. Full variable domain (remainder filled in from reference TRBV7-9 and TRBJ2-3): DTGVSQNPRHKITKRGQNVTFRCDPISEHNRLYWYRQTLGQGPEFLTYFQNEAQLEKSRLLSDRFSAERPKGSFSTLEIQRTEQGDSAMYLCASSFVAGVITDTQYFGPGTRLTVL.

This clone was counted a single time. The V call is TRBV18, the J call TRBJ2-4; no clear D. V was clipped by 3 bases and J by 0 bases, with 3 bases between them. The CDR3 is made up of 13 amino acids. Germline-derived CDR1 and CDR2 are KGHSH and LQKENI. This CDR3 is CASSPVAKNIQYF. The CDR3 nucleotides are TGTGCCAGCTCACCCGTAGCCAAAAACATTCAGTACTTC.

The chain links TRBV10-3 to TRBJ2-1; tentative D call: TRBD2 (6 bases). Trimming took 6 bases from V and 8 from J, leaving 17 bases between them. The germline CDR1 and CDR2 sequences are ENHRY and SYGVKD. The CDR3 length is 14 residues. In DNA, the CDR3 is TGTGCCATCAGGACCGCAGGGACGGGGGATGAGCAGTTCTTC. Translating gives CAIRTAGTGDEQFF.

The CDR3 bases are TGCGCCAGCGAGTTGGGACATTACAATGAGCAGTTCTTC. Encoded protein: CASELGHYNEQFF. The chain links TRBV10-2 to TRBJ2-1, with D maybe TRBD1 (6 bases). The germline gives CDR1 WSHSY, CDR2 SAAADI. This CDR3 is built from 13 residues. Trimming stripped 8 bases from V and 4 bases from J, with 12 bases between.

Worth noting for this clone: One end of the junction does not line up with germline, which may come from a read error. The chain is built from TRBV18 and TRBJ2-7; D gene uncertain. Germline assignment: CDR1 KGHSH and CDR2 LQKENI. The CDR3 is made up of 13 amino acids. CDR3 sequence (DNA): TGTGCCAGCTCACCATTTGTCTCCCACGAGCAGTACTTC. Protein: CASSPFVSHEQYF.

This rearrangement joins TRBV5-1 to TRBJ2-7; D gene ambiguous. The CDR3 has 14 amino acids. V was pared by 0 bases and J by 4 bases, with 11 bases between. Germline V gives CDR1 SGHRS, CDR2 YFSETQ. The CDR3 DNA sequence: TGCGCCAGCAGCTTGGGACCTACCCTTTACGAGCAGTACTTC. It translates to CASSLGPTLYEQYF.

The chain has TRBV14 and TRBJ2-1; 11 bases agree with TRBD1. The germline gives CDR1 SGHDN, CDR2 FVKESK. CDR3 size: 17 residues. Trimming removed 4 bases from V and 8 bases from J; junction bases left unmatched: 13. The CDR3 protein is CASSPRTRTGGVDEQFF. The CDR3 DNA is TGTGCCAGCAGCCCCAGAACTAGGACAGGGGGCGTCGATGAGCAGTTCTTC. The full variable domain, rest sourced from reference TRBV14 and TRBJ2-1, is EAGVTQFPSHSVIEKGQTVTLRCDPISGHDNLYWYRRVMGKEIKFLLHFVKESKQDESGMPNNRFLAERTGGTYSTLKVQPAELEDSGVYFCASSPRTRTGGVDEQFFGPGTRLTVL.

The chain links TRBV9 to TRBJ1-3; D gene unclear. Germline V gives CDR1 SGDLS, CDR2 YYNGEE. The CDR3 has 16 amino acids. Trimming left V 0 bases short and J 4 bases short, with 14 bases between. The chain's CDR3 is CASSVAWGTAGNTIYF. CDR3 bases: TGTGCCAGCAGCGTAGCTTGGGGTACCGCCGGAAACACCATATATTTT.

The V call is TRBV15, the J call TRBJ1-3, with D possibly being TRBD1 (5 bases). Germline CDR1 and CDR2: LNHNV and YYDKDF (reference sequence). The germline V and J ends were trimmed by 1 base and 0 bases, with 16 bases remaining between them. The CDR3 runs 18 residues. CDR3 in DNA: TGTGCCACCAGCAGAGGAGGACATTACTCAGACTCTGGAAACACCATATATTTT. Protein product: CATSRGGHYSDSGNTIYF.

The rearrangement joins TRBV5-1 to TRBJ2-3; TRBD1 matches 9 bases. This CDR3 has 16 residues. CDR1 and CDR2 (germline): SGHRS, YFSETQ. The V and J ends lost 6 bases and 2 bases, in that order; junction bases with no gene match: 10. The CDR3 spells CASTPGDRVVTDTQYF. DNA of the CDR3: TGCGCCAGCACCCCTGGGGACAGGGTCGTCACAGATACGCAGTATTTT.

This chain uses TRBV30 with TRBJ1-5, with D maybe TRBD1 (5 bases). V shed 0 bases and J shed 7 bases, with 10 bases lying between them. The germline CDR1 and CDR2 sequences are GTSNPN and SVGIG (reference sequence). This CDR3 is built from 13 residues. CDR3 in amino acids: CAWSVLGTQPQHF. CDR3 nucleotide sequence: TGTGCCTGGAGTGTACTAGGGACCCAGCCCCAGCATTTT. Full variable domain (outside the CDR3, taken from reference TRBV30 and TRBJ1-5): SQTIHQWPATLVQPVGSPLSLECTVEGTSNPNLYWYRQAAGRGLQLLFYSVGIGQISSEVPQNLSASRPQDRQFILSSKKLLLSDSGFYLCAWSVLGTQPQHFGDGTRLSIL.

As to this clone: Other DNA sequences of this sample code for an identical CDR3. The chain links TRBV18 to TRBJ2-7; TRBD2 aligns across 8 bases. After removal of 1 base from V and 3 bases from J, the junction contained 2 bases not matched to a gene. The CDR3 runs to 14 residues. Per germline, CDR1 KGHSH and CDR2 LQKENI. The CDR3 is CASSPLREGYEQYF. The CDR3 DNA is TGTGCCAGCTCACCACTTCGGGAGGGCTACGAGCAGTACTTC.

The chain joins TRBV5-1 to TRBJ1-1, with a weak D call TRBD1 (5 bases). The CDR3 runs to 14 residues. Germline-derived CDR1 and CDR2 are SGHRS and YFSETQ. The V gene lost 0 bases and the J gene lost 5 bases, with 11 bases spanning the gap. The CDR3: CASSLVAGSTEAFF. The DNA for the CDR3 is TGCGCCAGCAGCTTGGTCGCAGGGTCGACTGAAGCTTTCTTT. Full variable domain (rest looked up from reference TRBV5-1 and TRBJ1-1): KAGVTQTPRYLIKTRGQQVTLSCSPISGHRSVSWYQQTPGQGLQFLFEYFSETQRNKGNFPGRFSGRQFSNSRSEMNVSTLELGDSALYLCASSLVAGSTEAFFGQGTRLTVV.

This sequence joins TRBV30 and TRBJ2-1, with TRBD1 matching over 8 bases. The CDR3 spans 13 residues. The trim removed 2 bases at V and 7 bases at J, leaving 4 bases unmatched. Looked up from germline, CDR1 is GTSNPN and CDR2 is SVGIG (reference sequence). CDR3 sequence (DNA): TGTGCCTGGAGTCCCGACAGGGGAAATGAGCAGTTCTTC. This translates into CAWSPDRGNEQFF.

CDR3: CASSSGRGDTGELFF. CDR3 DNA: TGTGCCAGCAGTTCAGGCAGGGGAGACACCGGGGAGCTGTTTTTT. The genes are TRBV27 and TRBJ2-2, with a weak D call TRBD1 (6 bases). V lost 4 bases and J 3 bases, leaving 12 bases between the germline ends. The CDR3 spans 15 residues. Germline V gene data show CDR1 as MNHEY and CDR2 as SMNVEV (reference sequence).

The chain recombines TRBV28 with TRBJ2-7; 9 nucleotides line up with TRBD1. The V gene's germline CDR1 is MDHEN and CDR2 SYDVKM. V trimming: 5 bases; J trimming: 3 bases; junction bases outside the gene matches: 14. The CDR3 extends over 17 amino acids. CDR3 sequence reads: CASSPVPWTGEIYEQYF. The CDR3 region has the DNA TGTGCCAGCAGTCCGGTACCCTGGACAGGGGAAATCTACGAGCAGTACTTC.

V gene TRBV7-6 combines with J gene TRBJ2-1, with 11 bases identical to TRBD2. The CDR3 covers 20 residues. The V gene end was trimmed by 5 bases and the J gene end by 8 bases; junction bases not matched to a gene: 23. CDR1 and CDR2 from the germline V gene are SGHVS and FNYEAQ. CDR3 coding DNA: TGTGCCAGCAGCCCACGCGCCCAACTCCTTAGCGGGAGGGGTGGGGATGAGCAGTTCTTC. Protein product: CASSPRAQLLSGRGGDEQFF. Looking up the rest from reference TRBV7-6 and TRBJ2-1 gives the full variable domain: GAGVSQSPRYKVTKRGQDVALRCDPISGHVSLYWYRQALGQGPEFLTYFNYEAQQDKSGLPNDRFSAERPEGSISTLTIQRTEQRDSAMYRCASSPRAQLLSGRGGDEQFFGPGTRLTVL.